Listed below are T cell receptor beta chains from one sample, sequenced in a study of blood T cell repertoires in COVID-19. TCRdb's copy holds only in-frame clones and misses some; the assay was immunoSEQ multiplex PCR. The data hold about 200,000 clones, with approximately 86% observed a single time. The sequenced sample was peripheral blood. Source of these receptors: a man aged 60-69 years with COVID-19, enrolled during active disease. Both conserved end residues are part of each CDR3. Fields, in order: J gene, D gene, clone size, V gene, CDR3 DNA, CDR3 protein. A D gene is named only where the DNA matches it firmly. Part of the rows lack a size; the others show once, few, many or a class for expanded clones.

>TRBJ1-4|-|-|TRBV20-1
TGCAGTGCTAGTCCCTTCCTCAACACGGGGTTGTTTTTT
CSASPFLNTGLFF
>TRBJ2-1|TRBD2|-|TRBV27
TGTGCCAGCAGTTTTAGCGGGAGAATGGACAATGAGCAGTTCTTC
CASSFSGRMDNEQFF
>TRBJ2-1|-|-|TRBV5-1
TGCGCCAGCAGCTTGGCTGGGGGCCCTTTGGGCGATGAGCAGTTCTTC
CASSLAGGPLGDEQFF
>TRBJ2-3|TRBD2|-|TRBV24-1
TGTGCCACCAGTGATAAAGCTAGCGGGAGCACAGATACGCAGTATTTT
CATSDKASGSTDTQYF
>TRBJ2-3|TRBD1|-|TRBV7-9
TGTGCCAGCAGCCCGGGGACAGGTAGCACAGATACGCAGTATTTT
CASSPGTGSTDTQYF
>TRBJ2-1|-|-|TRBV4-1
TGCGCCAGCAGACAAGCGTCGGGGACTCACAATGAGCAGTTCTTC
CASRQASGTHNEQFF
>TRBJ2-1|TRBD2|-|TRBV3-1/TRBV3-2
TGTGCCAGCAGCCCCTCAGCGGGAAGTATCAATGAGCAGTTCTTC
CASSPSAGSINEQFF
>TRBJ1-6|-|few|TRBV27
TGTGCCAGCAGTTTAGGGGGGGCGCGTGGATCACCCCTCCACTTT
CASSLGGARGSPLHF
>TRBJ2-3|-|-|TRBV3-1/TRBV3-2
TGTGCCAGCAGCCAAAACAGGGCGAGAGATACGCAGTATTTT
CASSQNRARDTQYF
>TRBJ2-7|TRBD1|once|TRBV18
TGTGCCAGCTCACCCGGACAGGGGGAGGACTTC
CASSPGQGEDF
>TRBJ1-2|-|few|TRBV5-1
TGCGCCAGCTCTGAGGGGGCTAACTATGGCTACACCTTC
CASSEGANYGYTF
>TRBJ1-1|-|-|TRBV27
TGTGCCAGCAGTTTCTACAGGGACACTGAAGCTTTCTTT
CASSFYRDTEAFF
>TRBJ1-2|TRBD1|once|TRBV5-1
TGCGCCAGCAGCTTGGCACAGGGGTATGGCTACACCTTC
CASSLAQGYGYTF
>TRBJ2-7|TRBD1|-|TRBV29-1
TGCAGCGTTGAAGGGACAGGGGGCGCGGAGCAGTACTTC
CSVEGTGGAEQYF
>TRBJ1-2|-|-|TRBV28
TGTGCCAGCAGCCCGTTGTCGACTGGGAGGGGTGGCTACACCTTC
CASSPLSTGRGGYTF
>TRBJ1-1|-|-|TRBV5-4
TGTGCCAGCAGTTTACAGGAGAACACTGAAGCTTTCTTT
CASSLQENTEAFF
>TRBJ2-7|TRBD2|-|TRBV28
TGTGCCAGCCGAAGGACTAGCATCTCCTACGAGCAGTACTTC
CASRRTSISYEQYF
>TRBJ1-2|-|-|TRBV7-8
TGTGCCAGCAGCTTATCGGGTTTTCACTATGGCTACACCTTC
CASSLSGFHYGYTF
>TRBJ2-1|TRBD1|-|TRBV10-3
TGTGCCATCACCCTGGGACAGCTACACAATGAGCAGTTCTTC
CAITLGQLHNEQFF
>TRBJ1-1|-|-|TRBV4-1
TGCGCCAGCAGCCCAGGACAAGGACCGAACACTGAAGCTTTCTTT
CASSPGQGPNTEAFF
>TRBJ1-2|TRBD1|-|TRBV30
TGTGCCTGGAGTTTAAACACCGGGACAGGGCATGGCTACACCTTC
CAWSLNTGTGHGYTF
>TRBJ1-2|TRBD1|-|TRBV12-3/TRBV12-4
TGTGCCAGCAGTACCGACAGGGTCTATGGCTACACCTTC
CASSTDRVYGYTF
>TRBJ1-5|TRBD1|few|TRBV19
TGTGCTACAAACCAGGGGGCGTATCAGCCCCAGCATTTT
CATNQGAYQPQHF
>TRBJ2-5|-|few|TRBV19
TGTGCCAGTAGTATGGCGGGCGGGACCCAGTACTTC
CASSMAGGTQYF
>TRBJ2-5|-|once|TRBV3-1/TRBV3-2
TGTGCCAGCAGTCCGACGTCAAACGGGGAGACCCAGTACTTC
CASSPTSNGETQYF
>TRBJ2-2|-|few|TRBV2
TGTGCCAGCAGTGAAGTCAGGGGAACCACCGGGGAGCTGTTTTTT
CASSEVRGTTGELFF
>TRBJ1-4|-|-|TRBV7-8
TGTGCCAGCAGCTTAGCGTTAGCTGCAACTAATGAAAAACTGTTTTTT
CASSLALAATNEKLFF
>TRBJ1-2|TRBD1|-|TRBV24-1
TGTGCCGTCGGGACAGGTCGTAACTATGGCTACACCTTC
CAVGTGRNYGYTF
>TRBJ2-2|TRBD2|-|TRBV9
TGTGCCAGCAGCGTAGCCAGCGGGAGCCCCCCGAACACCGGGGAGCTGTTTTTT
CASSVASGSPPNTGELFF
>TRBJ2-5|-|-|TRBV2
TGTGCCAGCAGGGAGGGAGAGACCCAGTACTTC
CASREGETQYF
>TRBJ1-3|-|-|TRBV5-1
TGCGCCAGCAGCTTGGAGTCGGCAGGGGAAACCATATATTTT
CASSLESAGETIYF
>TRBJ1-2|TRBD1|-|TRBV10-3
TGTGCCATCAGTGAGGCAGGAGGACAGGGGAACGCTGGCTACACCTTC
CAISEAGGQGNAGYTF
>TRBJ2-1|-|-|TRBV5-1
TGCGCCAGCAGCCAGAGACTAGATAATCCTGAGCAGTTCTTC
CASSQRLDNPEQFF
>TRBJ1-2|TRBD1|once|TRBV7-2
TGTGCCAGCAGCCCAGGGACAGGGGGGTTCTATGGCTACACCTTC
CASSPGTGGFYGYTF
>TRBJ1-2|TRBD1|-|TRBV4-3
TGCGCCAGCAGCCAAGACACAGGGGGCGATGGCTACACCTTC
CASSQDTGGDGYTF
>TRBJ2-7|-|-|TRBV11-2
TGTGCCAGCAGCTTAGGTATTGGACAGCCCGCCCGACGGTACTTC
CASSLGIGQPARRYF
>TRBJ1-2|-|-|TRBV4-2
TGTGCCAGCAGCCAAGATTCCAGGGGAGATGGCTACACCTTC
CASSQDSRGDGYTF
>TRBJ2-2|TRBD1|-|TRBV5-4
TGTGCCAGCAGCTTGGAGGGACAGGGGAACACCGGGGAGCTGTTTTTT
CASSLEGQGNTGELFF
>TRBJ2-7|TRBD1|once|TRBV5-1
TGCGCCAGCAGCTTGGTTCCGGGACAGGCCTACGAGCAGTACTTC
CASSLVPGQAYEQYF
>TRBJ2-5|TRBD2|-|TRBV15
TGTGCCACCAGCAGAGATTTCGGGGGGGTAACCCAGTACTTC
CATSRDFGGVTQYF
>TRBJ1-1|TRBD1|-|TRBV3-1/TRBV3-2
TGTGCCAGCAGCCAAAGAGGACAGGGCTCCACTGAAGCTTTCTTT
CASSQRGQGSTEAFF
>TRBJ2-3|TRBD1|once|TRBV6-6
TGTGCCAGCAGTTCGGGACAGGAGCGCGCAGATACGCAGTATTTT
CASSSGQERADTQYF
>TRBJ1-1|TRBD1|-|TRBV5-4
TGTGCCAGCAGCCACCGGGACAGGGGCACTGAAGCTTTCTTT
CASSHRDRGTEAFF